Presented here are 22 T cell receptor beta chains from one specimen sequenced in a study of human T cells and chemical hapten exposure. TCRdb itself ran the RACE reads through MiXCR, one entry per CDR3 protein. Of 80,000 to 95,000 distinct CDR3 sequences in the sample, more than 9% were seen once. Time point indicated: patch test 2, 6 weeks after DPC sensitization. This sample's treatment: therapeutic diphenylcyclopropenone sensitization with weekly scalp DPC. This material consisted of whole blood, taken in connection with sensitization to the hapten diphenylcyclopropenone (DPC). The receptors were sampled from a young man with alopecia areata. Some clones in this sample may be carry-over from other donors' samples.

The chain uses TRBV15 and TRBJ2-3; TRBD2 matches at 13 bases. V was clipped by 6 bases and J by 7 bases; unmatched bases: 4. The CDR3 runs 14 residues. Germline-derived CDR1 and CDR2 are LNHNV and YYDKDF (reference sequence). The DNA of the CDR3 is TGTGCCACCAGAGGACTAGCGGGGGAGAATACGCAGTATTTT. Its protein product is CATRGLAGENTQYF. Full variable domain (missing parts from reference TRBV15 and TRBJ2-3): DAMVIQNPRYQVTQFGKPVTLSCSQTLNHNVMYWYQQKSSQAPKLLFHYYDKDFNNEADTPDNFQSRRPNTSFCFLDIRSPGLGDTAMYLCATRGLAGENTQYFGPGTRLTVL.

This clonotype was observed at least ten times. This chain uses TRBV6-5 with TRBJ2-2; D ambiguous. CDR3 length equals 14 residues. Germline V gives CDR1 MNHEY, CDR2 SVGAGI. Trimming pared 8 bases from V and 1 base from J, leaving 11 bases between. CDR3 nucleotide sequence: TGTGCCAGCCGCCGGACGGTGAACACCGGGGAGCTGTTTTTT. The encoded protein is CASRRTVNTGELFF.

There are many counts of this clonotype. The rearrangement links TRBV6-4 to TRBJ1-2; perhaps TRBD1 as D (5 bases). Deletions cut 3 bases from V and 6 bases from J, with 14 bases between. The CDR3 extends over 14 amino acids. Germline CDR1 reads MRHNA; CDR2 reads SNTAGT. The CDR3: CASSDDSDPHGYTF. The CDR3, as DNA: TGTGCCAGCAGTGATGACAGTGACCCCCATGGCTACACCTTC.

This clonotype has only a few counts. The CDR3 sequence is CASSGAESMNTEAFF. For the CDR3, the DNA is TGTGCCAGCAGTGGGGCTGAGAGTATGAACACTGAAGCTTTCTTT. The chain couples TRBV6-5 to TRBJ1-1, with D possibly matching TRBD1 (5 bases). This CDR3 contains 15 residues. Germline lookup yields CDR1 MNHEY and CDR2 SVGAGI. With 5 bases removed from V and 0 bases from J, the gap between germline ends came to 13 bases.

This clonotype showed up many times. This sequence joins TRBV15 and TRBJ2-1; 9 nucleotides align to TRBD2. The CDR3 has 15 residues. The junction had 4 bases not matched to a gene; V was cut back by 2 bases and J by 5 bases. Germline CDR1 and CDR2: LNHNV and YYDKDF (reference sequence). CDR3 coding DNA: TGTGCCACCAGCAGATCCGGGACTAGCAACAATGAGCAGTTCTTC. Protein sequence: CATSRSGTSNNEQFF.

Ten or more counts support this clonotype. The V call is TRBV5-1, the J call TRBJ1-6; no reliable D call. Trimming shortened V by 0 bases and J by 2 bases, and 9 bases separated the two germline ends. Germline V CDR1 and CDR2: SGHRS, YFSETQ. The CDR3 loop spans 16 amino acids. The CDR3 DNA is TGCGCCAGCAGCTTGGCGGGGTTAACCTATAATTCACCCCTCCACTTT. This translates into CASSLAGLTYNSPLHF.

This clonotype was counted many times. J is TRBJ2-5 and V is TRBV24-1, with TRBD1 matching 7 bases. CDR1 is KGHDR and CDR2 is SFDVKD in the germline V gene. The CDR3 loop spans 14 amino acids. The V gene end was trimmed by 5 bases and the J gene end by 4 bases; junction bases not matched to a gene: 6. CDR3 nucleotides: TGTGCCACCAGTGGTGACAGGGTAAGAGAGACCCAGTACTTC. This sequence encodes CATSGDRVRETQYF.

This clonotype was seen only a few times. This sequence joins TRBV20-1 and TRBJ2-7; D is unresolved. CDR3 length: 9 residues. Trimming took 5 bases from V and 4 from J, leaving 3 bases between them. The V gene's germline CDR1 is DFQATT and CDR2 SNEGSKA (reference sequence). CDR3: CSASYEQYF. CDR3 nucleotide sequence: TGCAGTGCTTCTTACGAGCAGTACTTC.

This clonotype appeared a few times. The genes are TRBV20-1 and TRBJ1-5; D might be TRBD1 (6 bases). V dropped 3 bases and J dropped 7 bases, with 16 bases sitting between them. Germline V gene lookup returns CDR1 DFQATT and CDR2 SNEGSKA (reference sequence). The CDR3 extends over 14 amino acids. The CDR3 here is CSASGFRGGQPQHF. For the CDR3, the DNA is TGCAGTGCTAGTGGTTTCAGGGGTGGCCAGCCCCAGCATTTT.

This clonotype was found many times. V gene TRBV12-3 or TRBV12-4 combines with J gene TRBJ1-1; D is undetermined. The CDR3 extends over 13 amino acids. Trimming shortened V by 7 bases and J by 0 bases, and 9 bases separated the two germline ends. As DNA, the CDR3 is TGTGCCAGCATGAAGGTTATGAACACTGAAGCTTTCTTT. As protein: CASMKVMNTEAFF.

In this sample, this clonotype turned up many times. The genes are TRBV27 and TRBJ2-1; D not resolved. The CDR3 is 14 amino acids. Germline V CDR1 and CDR2: MNHEY, SMNVEV (reference sequence). The V end was cut by 5 bases, the J end by 6 bases, with 14 bases between. CDR3 in amino acids: CASSPSRVGNEQFF. The CDR3, as DNA: TGTGCCAGCAGTCCTTCTAGGGTTGGCAATGAGCAGTTCTTC.

V gene TRBV6-6 combines with J gene TRBJ2-7, with a tentative D call TRBD1 (6 bases). The V and J ends lost 6 bases and 4 bases respectively, with 19 bases between them. The CDR3 is 15 amino acids. Germline CDR1 and CDR2: MNHNY and SVGAGI (reference sequence). CDR3 coding DNA: TGTGCCAGCAGCCAAGCCTACAGGGTGGAGTACGAGCAGTACTTC. It yields the protein CASSQAYRVEYEQYF.

This clonotype was detected ten times or more. The chain recombines TRBV14 with TRBJ2-3; no definite D call. CDR3 length: 13 amino acids. CDR1 and CDR2 (germline): SGHDN, FVKESK. Trimming took off 6 bases at V and 4 bases at J, with 11 bases between the two ends. The CDR3 bases are TGTGCCAGCAGTCCATCCGAGGCAGATACGCAGTATTTT. Amino acids: CASSPSEADTQYF.

This clonotype turned up a few times. The V and J genes are TRBV4-1 and TRBJ1-6; D is ambiguous. The CDR3 contains 17 residues. Trimming took off 1 base at V and 3 bases at J, with 13 bases between the two ends. The germline gives CDR1 MGHRA, CDR2 YSYEKL. CDR3 bases: TGCGCCAGCAGCCAAGTTCCGGGCGCCAGCTATAATTCACCCCTCCACTTT. Translating gives CASSQVPGASYNSPLHF.

The genes are TRBV12-3 or TRBV12-4 and TRBJ2-5; TRBD2 matches 8 bases. The CDR3 extends over 15 amino acids. The junction had 11 bases not matched to a gene; V was cut back by 6 bases and J by 5 bases. The CDR3 nucleotides are TGTGCCAGCAGCCCAGGTGCCGGGGGGGCGGAGACCCAGTACTTC. Protein sequence: CASSPGAGGAETQYF.

V gene TRBV4-1 combines with J gene TRBJ2-7, with D perhaps assigned TRBD1 or TRBD2 (6 bases each). The germline V gene has CDR1 MGHRA and CDR2 YSYEKL. CDR3 length: 13 residues. V gave up 4 bases and J gave up 4 bases, with 11 bases separating them. Written as DNA, the CDR3 is TGCGCCAGCAGCCCACAAGGGGGGTACGAGCAGTACTTC. This codes for CASSPQGGYEQYF.

The sample holds a few counts of this clonotype. The chain is built from TRBV28 and TRBJ2-7, with D unresolved. Between the trimmed V and J ends, which lost 2 bases and 3 bases, there was a span of 5 bases. Germline CDR1 is MDHEN and CDR2 is SYDVKM. This CDR3 has 12 residues. CDR3 DNA sequence: TGTGCCAGCAGTTTAGGGGACTACGAGCAGTACTTC. It yields the protein CASSLGDYEQYF.

The chain has TRBV6-2 or TRBV6-3 and TRBJ2-1; tentatively, D is TRBD1 or TRBD2 (5 bases each). The germline V gene has CDR1 MNHEY and CDR2 SVGEGT. V was clipped by 0 bases and J by 0 bases, with 15 bases between them. This CDR3 is 18 amino acids long. The CDR3 DNA is TGTGCCAGCAGTTACTCGACACTAGACAGTCCCTCCTACAATGAGCAGTTCTTC. It translates to CASSYSTLDSPSYNEQFF.

This clonotype occurred many times. This chain links TRBV6-6 with TRBJ1-1, with D unclear. The ends were cut back, 7 bases at V and 1 base at J, with 13 bases in the middle. The length of the CDR3 is 14 residues. CDR1 MNHNY and CDR2 SVGAGI come from the germline V gene (reference sequence). In nucleotides, the CDR3 is TGTGCCAGCATCCAACCCTCGGAGAACACTGAAGCTTTCTTT. This codes for CASIQPSENTEAFF.

The J gene is TRBJ1-2, the V gene TRBV19; D is ambiguous. The germline V gene encodes CDR1 LNHDA and CDR2 SQIVND (reference sequence). V lost 10 bases, J lost 5 bases, and 11 bases lay in between. CDR3 length equals 11 residues. CDR3 residues: CATSRAYGYTF. The CDR3 DNA reads as TGTGCCACCTCTAGGGCATATGGCTACACCTTC. The full variable domain, rest sourced from reference TRBV19 and TRBJ1-2, is DGGITQSPKYLFRKEGQNVTLSCEQNLNHDAMYWYRQDPGQGLRLIYYSQIVNDFQKGDIAEGYSVSREKKESFPLTVTSAQKNPTAFYLCATSRAYGYTFGSGTRLTVV.

The chain is built from TRBV5-1 and TRBJ1-1; no definite D call. This CDR3 has 11 amino acids. Germline V gene sequence: CDR1 SGHRS, CDR2 YFSETQ. V was trimmed by 0 bases and J by 14 bases, leaving 11 bases between them. Written as DNA, the CDR3 is TGCGCCAGCAGCTTGGAGAAGGAGAGGTTCTTT. It specifies CASSLEKERFF.

This clonotype was counted a few times. For the CDR3, the DNA is TGTGCCAGCTCTCCCGAGGAGGGGCGCAGCTATGGCTACACCTTC. This gives the protein CASSPEEGRSYGYTF. This chain joins TRBV18 and TRBJ1-2; possibly TRBD1 for D (5 bases). The germline CDR1 and CDR2 sequences are KGHSH and LQKENI. This CDR3 contains 15 residues. V lost 6 bases and J lost 4, with 18 bases in between.